The 15 T cell receptor beta chains listed next were all sequenced from one sample in a study of cytomegalovirus exposure and HLA in healthy donors. This PCR relied on a set of 60 Vbeta primers and 13 Jbeta primers. Repertoires were generated with immunoSEQ multiplex PCR, while TCRdb's copy carries only in-frame clones and drops some. The table lists roughly 100,000 clones, 80% to 85% of them singletons, with 6% to 8% in the top ten. The sample consisted of PBMCs. Source of these receptors: a man under 40 in good health and CMV-seropositive.

V usage is TRBV4-1 and J usage is TRBJ1-1; tentative D call: TRBD1 (5 bases). The ends were cut back, 5 bases at V and 0 bases at J, with 13 bases in the middle. Germline V lookup: CDR1 MGHRA, CDR2 YSYEKL. This CDR3 has 15 residues. The CDR3, as DNA: TGCGCCAGCAGCTTAGGGGCAGCCTTGAACACTGAAGCTTTCTTT. Its translation is CASSLGAALNTEAFF.

This chain connects TRBV4-1 to TRBJ1-4; 7 bases are shared with TRBD1. V trimming: 0 bases; J trimming: 7 bases; junction bases outside the gene matches: 8. The CDR3 loop spans 16 amino acids. Germline V gene lookup returns CDR1 MGHRA and CDR2 YSYEKL. Here the CDR3 reads CASSQDQGQRSEKLFF. The CDR3 nucleotides read TGCGCCAGCAGCCAAGATCAGGGACAGCGGAGTGAAAAACTGTTTTTT.

This sequence joins TRBV5-8 and TRBJ2-5; 13 positions agree with TRBD2. Germline CDR1 reads SGHTS; CDR2 reads YDEGEE. The CDR3 spans 16 residues. The V gene end was trimmed by 2 bases and the J gene end by 2 bases; junction bases not matched to a gene: 3. The CDR3 bases are TGTGCCAGCAGCTTTCCGACTAGCGGGGGGCAAGAGACCCAGTACTTC. Translation: CASSFPTSGGQETQYF.

This clone showed up just a few times. This sequence joins TRBV6-8 and TRBJ1-6; D unresolved. The V end was cut by 6 bases, the J end by 2 bases, with 8 bases between. The CDR3 covers 14 residues. Germline V gene lookup returns CDR1 MNHGY and CDR2 SAAAGT. The CDR3 spells CASSENPYNSPLHF. Written as DNA, the CDR3 is TGTGCCAGCAGCGAGAACCCCTATAATTCACCCCTCCACTTT.

This chain links TRBV5-1 with TRBJ2-2, with 7 bases identical to TRBD2. The germline CDR1 and CDR2 sequences are SGHRS and YFSETQ. J gave up 1 base and V 4 bases, and 7 bases lay outside the gene matches. The CDR3 spans 16 residues. The CDR3 DNA follows: TGCGCCAGCAGCCCGGCGGGGGAGAGGAACACCGGGGAGCTGTTTTTT. Protein product: CASSPAGERNTGELFF. The whole variable domain, remainder taken from reference TRBV5-1 and TRBJ2-2, is KAGVTQTPRYLIKTRGQQVTLSCSPISGHRSVSWYQQTPGQGLQFLFEYFSETQRNKGNFPGRFSGRQFSNSRSEMNVSTLELGDSALYLCASSPAGERNTGELFFGEGSRLTVL.

As for this clone: The CDR3 end shows no conserved phenylalanine or tryptophan, and so a read error is likely. It is unclear where the CDR3 begins or ends on the DNA, so no DNA is shown, and the CDR3 is as TCRdb lists it. This sequence joins TRBV11-2 and TRBJ1-1. The germline V gene has CDR1 SGHAT and CDR2 FQNNGV. The CDR3 is 13 amino acids in total, end residues counted. CDR3 sequence: CASSLGPGSVTGV.

Of note for this clone: Other DNA sequences from this sample encode an identical CDR3 as well. This sequence joins TRBV29-1 and TRBJ1-6, with TRBD1 matching over 8 bases. Germline CDR1 and CDR2: SQVTM and ANQGSEA. There are 13 residues in the CDR3. The J segment lost 13 bases and the V segment lost 6 bases, leaving 11 bases of the junction unmatched. The CDR3 bases are TGCAGCGTCCCTGGACAGGGCTGCTCCCCCCTCCACTTT. Translating gives CSVPGQGCSPLHF.

The chain employs TRBV12-5 and TRBJ1-2, with 10 bases fitting TRBD1. Germline V lookup: CDR1 LGHNT, CDR2 FRNRAP. CDR3 length: 16 amino acids. V shed 0 bases, J shed 8 bases, and the junction held 9 bases outside the gene matches. In nucleotides, the CDR3 is TGTGCTAGTGGTTTGGTACCCCCCGGGACAGGGGAAGGCTACACCTTC. This codes for CASGLVPPGTGEGYTF.

The chain carries TRBV19 and TRBJ2-7; D unclear. The germline V gene has CDR1 LNHDA and CDR2 SQIVND (reference sequence). This CDR3 contains 15 residues. The V and J ends lost 4 bases and 2 bases respectively, with 15 bases between them. The CDR3 sequence is CASSTNTDVTYEQYF. CDR3 in DNA: TGTGCCAGTAGTACGAACACAGACGTTACCTACGAGCAGTACTTC. The variable domain in full, with the rest retrieved from reference TRBV19 and TRBJ2-7, is DGGITQSPKYLFRKEGQNVTLSCEQNLNHDAMYWYRQDPGQGLRLIYYSQIVNDFQKGDIAEGYSVSREKKESFPLTVTSAQKNPTAFYLCASSTNTDVTYEQYFGPGTRLTVT.

This chain uses TRBV6-4 with TRBJ1-5; D is uncertain. The V end lost 8 bases, the J end lost 4 bases, and 15 bases lay between the germline ends. The CDR3 runs to 14 residues. The germline V gene encodes CDR1 MRHNA and CDR2 SNTAGT. DNA for the CDR3: TGTGCCAGCGAGGGTTTGGCTGAGAATCAGCCCCAGCATTTT. Encoded protein: CASEGLAENQPQHF.

The genes are TRBV7-9 and TRBJ2-2; 8 bases fit TRBD1. V shed 6 bases and J 6 bases; nucleotides not matched to a gene: 6. Germline V lookup: CDR1 SEHNR, CDR2 FQNEAQ (reference sequence). This CDR3 is built from 14 residues. Here the CDR3 DNA reads TGTGCCAGCAGAGACCAGGGGGCTGCCGGGGAGCTGTTTTTT. As protein: CASRDQGAAGELFF.

Worth noting for this clone: Other DNA sequences in the sample encode the same CDR3. This sequence joins TRBV6-5 and TRBJ2-1, with D maybe TRBD2 (5 bases). V shed 6 bases and J shed 0 bases, with 6 bases lying between them. The CDR3 sequence is 13 residues long. The germline gives CDR1 MNHEY, CDR2 SVGAGI. CDR3 region: CASRRDSYNEQFF. The CDR3 DNA reads as TGTGCCAGCAGACGGGACTCCTACAATGAGCAGTTCTTC.

The V and J genes are TRBV4-3 and TRBJ1-2, with D unresolved. The CDR3 is 13 amino acids. V lost 0 bases and J 5 bases, leaving 7 bases between the germline ends. CDR1 is LGHNA and CDR2 is YSLEER in the germline V gene. The CDR3 region is CASSQDNWYGYTF. CDR3 DNA sequence: TGCGCCAGCAGCCAAGATAACTGGTATGGCTACACCTTC.

CDR3 protein: CASSLAVTSGANEQFF. CDR3 coding DNA: TGTGCCAGCAGCTTAGCGGTGACTAGCGGGGCCAATGAGCAGTTCTTC. V is TRBV7-3 and J is TRBJ2-1, with TRBD2 matching 11 bases. Trimming removed 2 bases from V and 6 bases from J; junction bases left unmatched: 6. CDR3 length equals 16 residues. CDR1 SGHTA and CDR2 FQGTGA come from the germline V gene.

The chain recombines TRBV4-1 with TRBJ2-7, with 8 nucleotides matching TRBD1. Trimming removed 4 bases from V and 0 bases from J; junction bases left unmatched: 8. This CDR3 contains 16 residues. Germline CDR1 and CDR2: MGHRA and YSYEKL. The CDR3 bases are TGCGCCAGCAGCCCCACTAGAGGACAGGGCTCCTACGAGCAGTACTTC. This codes for CASSPTRGQGSYEQYF.